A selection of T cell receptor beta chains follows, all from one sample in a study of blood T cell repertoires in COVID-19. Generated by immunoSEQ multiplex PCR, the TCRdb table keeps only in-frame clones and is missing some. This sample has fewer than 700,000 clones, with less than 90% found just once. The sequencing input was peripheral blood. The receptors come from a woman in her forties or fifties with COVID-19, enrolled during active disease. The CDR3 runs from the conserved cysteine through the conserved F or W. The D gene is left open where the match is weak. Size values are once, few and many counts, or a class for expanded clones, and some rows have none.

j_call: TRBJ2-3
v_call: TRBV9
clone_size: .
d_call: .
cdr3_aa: CASSLSTDTQYF
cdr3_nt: TGTGCCAGCAGTCTATCCACAGATACGCAGTATTTT

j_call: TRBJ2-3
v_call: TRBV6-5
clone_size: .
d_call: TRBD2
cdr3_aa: CASTPGGSTDTQYF
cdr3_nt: TGTGCCTCGACTCCGGGGGGGAGCACAGATACGCAGTATTTT

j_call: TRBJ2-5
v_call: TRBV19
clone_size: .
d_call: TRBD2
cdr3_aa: CASGRSGEETQYF
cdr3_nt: TGTGCCAGTGGGAGGAGCGGGGAAGAGACCCAGTACTTC

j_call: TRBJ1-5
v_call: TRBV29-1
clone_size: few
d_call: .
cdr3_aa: CSVGGLNQPQHF
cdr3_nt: TGCAGCGTTGGTGGACTTAATCAGCCCCAGCATTTT

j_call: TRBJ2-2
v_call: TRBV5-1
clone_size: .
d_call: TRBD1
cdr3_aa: CASSSQGAGTGELFF
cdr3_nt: TGCGCCAGCAGCTCCCAGGGGGCGGGCACCGGGGAGCTGTTTTTT

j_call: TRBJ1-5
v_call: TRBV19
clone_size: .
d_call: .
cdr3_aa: CASSTAQNQPQHF
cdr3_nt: TGTGCCAGTAGTACTGCTCAGAATCAGCCCCAGCATTTT

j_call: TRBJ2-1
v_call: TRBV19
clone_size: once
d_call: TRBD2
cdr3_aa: CASSIIWVAGGNEQFF
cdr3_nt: TGTGCCAGTAGTATAATATGGGTAGCGGGGGGGAATGAGCAGTTCTTC

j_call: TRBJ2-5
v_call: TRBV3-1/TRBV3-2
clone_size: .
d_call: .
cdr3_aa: CASSQRSSRGETQYF
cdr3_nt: TGTGCCAGCAGCCAACGGAGTAGCAGAGGGGAGACCCAGTACTTC

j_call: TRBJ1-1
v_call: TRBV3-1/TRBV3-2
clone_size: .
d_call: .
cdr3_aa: CASSQALLNTEAFF
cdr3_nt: TGTGCCAGCAGCCAAGCTCTCTTGAACACTGAAGCTTTCTTT

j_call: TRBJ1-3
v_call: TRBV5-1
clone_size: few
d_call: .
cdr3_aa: CASSVGEKRKVSGNTIYF
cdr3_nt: TGCGCCAGCAGCGTTGGGGAGAAAAGGAAAGTCTCTGGAAACACCATATATTTT

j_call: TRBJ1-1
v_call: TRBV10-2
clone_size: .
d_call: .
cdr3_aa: CASRTTGEAFF
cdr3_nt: TGCGCCAGCAGAACTACAGGTGAAGCTTTCTTT

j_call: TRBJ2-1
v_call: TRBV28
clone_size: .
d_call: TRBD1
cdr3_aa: CASSRDRREFF
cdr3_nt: TGTGCCAGCAGTCGGGACAGGCGAGAGTTCTTC

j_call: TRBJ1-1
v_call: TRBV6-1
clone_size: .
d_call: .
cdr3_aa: CASSETWTEWTEAFF
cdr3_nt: TGTGCCAGCAGTGAAACATGGACAGAGTGGACTGAAGCTTTCTTT

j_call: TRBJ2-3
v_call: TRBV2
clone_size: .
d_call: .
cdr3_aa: CASSPTGKDTQYF
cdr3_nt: TGTGCCAGCAGTCCTACAGGGAAAGATACGCAGTATTTT

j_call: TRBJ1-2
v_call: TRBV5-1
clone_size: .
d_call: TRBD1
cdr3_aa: CASREGTGGADYGYTF
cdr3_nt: TGCGCCAGCAGGGAAGGAACAGGGGGCGCGGACTATGGCTACACCTTC

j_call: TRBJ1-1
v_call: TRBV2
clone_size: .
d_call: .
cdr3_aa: CASNRYTEAFF
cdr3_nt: TGTGCCAGCAACAGATACACTGAAGCTTTCTTT

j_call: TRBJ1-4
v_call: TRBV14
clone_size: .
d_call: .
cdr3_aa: CASSQGHFGKLFF
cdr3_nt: TGTGCCAGCAGCCAAGGACACTTCGGAAAACTGTTTTTT

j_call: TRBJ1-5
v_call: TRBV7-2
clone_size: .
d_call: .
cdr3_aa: CASSVQGNNQPQHF
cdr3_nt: TGTGCCAGCAGCGTACAGGGAAACAATCAGCCCCAGCATTTT

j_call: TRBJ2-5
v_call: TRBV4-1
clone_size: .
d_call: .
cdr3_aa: CASSPSPGETQYF
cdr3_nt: TGCGCCAGCAGCCCAAGCCCCGGGGAGACCCAGTACTTC

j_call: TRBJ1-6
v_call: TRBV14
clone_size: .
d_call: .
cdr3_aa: CASSQEWGEGNSPLHF
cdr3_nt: TGTGCCAGCAGCCAAGAGTGGGGTGAGGGTAATTCACCCCTCCACTTT

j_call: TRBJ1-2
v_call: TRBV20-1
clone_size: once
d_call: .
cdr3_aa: CSASNIGLSNYGYTF
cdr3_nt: TGCAGTGCTAGTAATATTGGGCTCTCTAACTATGGCTACACCTTC

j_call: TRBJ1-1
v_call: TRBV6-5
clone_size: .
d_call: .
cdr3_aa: CASSHRSTEAFF
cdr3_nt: TGTGCCAGCAGTCACCGGTCCACTGAAGCTTTCTTT

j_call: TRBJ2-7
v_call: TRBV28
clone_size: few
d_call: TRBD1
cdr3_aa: CASRRQGGSSYEQYF
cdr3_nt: TGTGCCAGCAGGCGACAGGGGGGGAGCTCCTACGAGCAGTACTTC

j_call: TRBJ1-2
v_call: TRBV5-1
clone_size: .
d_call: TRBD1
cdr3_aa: CASSLMWGTDNGYTF
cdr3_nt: TGCGCCAGCAGCCTCATGTGGGGGACAGATAATGGCTACACCTTC

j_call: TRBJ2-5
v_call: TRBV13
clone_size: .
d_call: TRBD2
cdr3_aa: CASSPPRDYQLETQYF
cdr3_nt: TGTGCCAGCAGCCCACCCCGGGACTATCAGTTGGAGACCCAGTACTTC

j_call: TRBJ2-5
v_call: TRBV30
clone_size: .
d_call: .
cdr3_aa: CAWSRGETQYF
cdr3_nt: TGTGCCTGGAGCCGAGGGGAGACCCAGTACTTC

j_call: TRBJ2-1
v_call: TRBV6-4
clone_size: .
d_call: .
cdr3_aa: CASPRIAVSSYNNEQFF
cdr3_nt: TGTGCCAGCCCTAGAATTGCGGTGTCCTCCTACAACAATGAGCAGTTCTTC

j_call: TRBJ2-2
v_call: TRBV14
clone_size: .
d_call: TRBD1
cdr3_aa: CASSQDLTGGQNTGELFF
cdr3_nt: TGTGCCAGCAGCCAAGATCTGACAGGGGGCCAGAACACCGGGGAGCTGTTTTTT

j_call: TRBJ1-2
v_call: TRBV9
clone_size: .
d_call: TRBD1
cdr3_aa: CASTPGGQGNYGYTF
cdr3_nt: TGTGCCAGCACCCCGGGGGGACAGGGAAACTATGGCTACACCTTC

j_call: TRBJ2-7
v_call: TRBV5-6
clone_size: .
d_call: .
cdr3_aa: CASSSTGSEGSYEQYF
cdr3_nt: TGTGCCAGCAGCAGTACAGGGTCAGAGGGGTCCTACGAGCAGTACTTC

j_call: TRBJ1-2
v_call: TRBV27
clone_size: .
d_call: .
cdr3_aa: CASSLTGAGYGYTF
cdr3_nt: TGTGCCAGCAGTCTTACAGGAGCGGGCTATGGCTACACCTTC

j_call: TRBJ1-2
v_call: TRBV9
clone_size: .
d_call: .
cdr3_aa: CASSVDLISYGYTF
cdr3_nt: TGTGCCAGCAGCGTAGATCTTATATCCTATGGCTACACCTTC

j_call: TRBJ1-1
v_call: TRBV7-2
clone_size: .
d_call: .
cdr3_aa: CASSSEPGFTEAFF
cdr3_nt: TGTGCCAGCAGCTCCGAGCCAGGGTTCACTGAAGCTTTCTTT

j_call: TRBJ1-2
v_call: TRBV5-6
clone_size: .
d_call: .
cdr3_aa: CASSPLDTRNYGYTF
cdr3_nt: TGTGCCAGCAGCCCGCTGGACACGAGAAACTATGGCTACACCTTC

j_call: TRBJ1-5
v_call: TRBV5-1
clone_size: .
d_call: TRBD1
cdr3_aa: CASSLGQGGDQPQHF
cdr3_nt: TGCGCCAGCAGCTTAGGACAGGGGGGCGATCAGCCCCAGCATTTT

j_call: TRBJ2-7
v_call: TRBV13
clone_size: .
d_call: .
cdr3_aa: CASSLWRGSHEQYF
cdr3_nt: TGTGCCAGCAGCTTATGGAGGGGATCCCACGAGCAGTACTTC

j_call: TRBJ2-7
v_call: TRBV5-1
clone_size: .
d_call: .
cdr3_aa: CASSNAGGSYEQYF
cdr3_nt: TGCGCCAGCAGCAACGCAGGTGGGTCCTACGAGCAGTACTTC

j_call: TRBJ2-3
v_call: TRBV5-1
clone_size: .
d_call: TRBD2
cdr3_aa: CASSLRPGGDTQYF
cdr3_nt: TGCGCCAGCAGCTTGAGGCCGGGAGGAGATACGCAGTATTTT

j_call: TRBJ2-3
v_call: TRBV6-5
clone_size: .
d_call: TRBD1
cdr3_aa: CASSYGQGRTDTQYF
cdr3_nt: TGTGCCAGCAGTTATGGACAGGGGCGCACAGATACGCAGTATTTT

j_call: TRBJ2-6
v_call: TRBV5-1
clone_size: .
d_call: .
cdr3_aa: CASSLALTTNSGANVLTF
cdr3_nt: TGCGCCAGCAGCTTGGCCTTGACGACAAACTCTGGGGCCAACGTCCTGACTTTC

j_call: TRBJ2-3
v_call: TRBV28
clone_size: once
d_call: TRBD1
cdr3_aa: CASSLQGASTDTQYF
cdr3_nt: TGTGCCAGCAGTTTACAGGGGGCGAGCACAGATACGCAGTATTTT

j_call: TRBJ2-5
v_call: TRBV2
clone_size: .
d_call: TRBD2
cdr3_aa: CASRTSGAGGTQYF
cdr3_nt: TGTGCCAGTCGGACTAGCGGGGCTGGTGGGACCCAGTACTTC

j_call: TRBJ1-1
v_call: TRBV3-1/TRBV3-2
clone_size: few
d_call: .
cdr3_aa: CASSQGEGGGTEAFF
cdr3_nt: TGTGCCAGCAGCCAAGGAGAGGGTGGAGGCACTGAAGCTTTCTTT